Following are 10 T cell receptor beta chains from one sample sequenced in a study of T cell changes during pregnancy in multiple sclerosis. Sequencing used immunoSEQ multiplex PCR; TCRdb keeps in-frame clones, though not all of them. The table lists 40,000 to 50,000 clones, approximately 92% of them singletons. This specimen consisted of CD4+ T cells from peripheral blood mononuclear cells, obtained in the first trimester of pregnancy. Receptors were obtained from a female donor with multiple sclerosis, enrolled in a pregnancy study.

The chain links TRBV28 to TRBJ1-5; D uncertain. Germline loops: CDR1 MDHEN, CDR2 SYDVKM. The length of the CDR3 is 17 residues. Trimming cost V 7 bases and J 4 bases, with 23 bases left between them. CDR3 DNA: TGTGCCAGCAACGTAGGAGCAAAGGGAGGCACAAATCAGCCCCAGCATTTT. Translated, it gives CASNVGAKGGTNQPQHF. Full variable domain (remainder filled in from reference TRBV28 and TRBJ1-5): DVKVTQSSRYLVKRTGEKVFLECVQDMDHENMFWYRQDPGLGLRLIYFSYDVKMKEKGDIPEGYSVSREKKERFSLILESASTNQTSMYLCASNVGAKGGTNQPQHFGDGTRLSIL.

The CDR3 DNA is TGTGCCAGCAGTGAAGGGGACAGGGGCTACTACGAGCAGTACTTC. Translating it yields CASSEGDRGYYEQYF. This rearrangement joins TRBV6-1 to TRBJ2-7, with 10 bases fitting TRBD1. Germline values: CDR1 MNHNS, CDR2 SASEGT. The CDR3 extends over 15 amino acids. V shed 1 base, J shed 3 bases, and the junction held 3 bases outside the gene matches.

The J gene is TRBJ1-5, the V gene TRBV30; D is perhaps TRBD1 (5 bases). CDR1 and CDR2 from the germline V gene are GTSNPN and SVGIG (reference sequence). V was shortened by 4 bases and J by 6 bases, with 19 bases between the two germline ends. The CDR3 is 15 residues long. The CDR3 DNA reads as TGTGCCTGGACCCGGGGAGGGGAAAGGGGTCAGCCCCAGCATTTT. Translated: CAWTRGGERGQPQHF. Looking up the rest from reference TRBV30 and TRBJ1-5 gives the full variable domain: SQTIHQWPATLVQPVGSPLSLECTVEGTSNPNLYWYRQAAGRGLQLLFYSVGIGQISSEVPQNLSASRPQDRQFILSSKKLLLSDSGFYLCAWTRGGERGQPQHFGDGTRLSIL.

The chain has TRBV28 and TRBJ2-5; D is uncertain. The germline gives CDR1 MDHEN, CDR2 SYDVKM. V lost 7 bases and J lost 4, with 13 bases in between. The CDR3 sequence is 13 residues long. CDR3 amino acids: CASNRVSIETQYF. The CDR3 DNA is TGTGCCAGCAACCGGGTTAGCATAGAGACCCAGTACTTC.

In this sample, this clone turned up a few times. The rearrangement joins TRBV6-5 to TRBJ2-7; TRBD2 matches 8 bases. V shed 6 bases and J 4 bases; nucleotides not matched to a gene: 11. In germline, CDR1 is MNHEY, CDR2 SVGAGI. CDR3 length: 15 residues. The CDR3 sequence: CASRSLGTSSYEQYF. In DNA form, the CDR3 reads TGTGCCAGCAGGTCACTCGGGACTAGTTCTTACGAGCAGTACTTC.

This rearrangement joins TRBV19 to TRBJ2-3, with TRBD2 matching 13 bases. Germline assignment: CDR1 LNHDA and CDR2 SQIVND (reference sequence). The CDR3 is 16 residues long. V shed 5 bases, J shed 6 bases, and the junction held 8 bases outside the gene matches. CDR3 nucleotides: TGTGCCAGTAGTTCACGGACTAGCGGGAGTAGGGATACGCAGTATTTT. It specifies CASSSRTSGSRDTQYF.

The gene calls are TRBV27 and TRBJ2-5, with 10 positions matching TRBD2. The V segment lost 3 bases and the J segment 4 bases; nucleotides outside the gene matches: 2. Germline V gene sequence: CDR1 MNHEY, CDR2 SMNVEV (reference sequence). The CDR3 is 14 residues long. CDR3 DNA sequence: TGTGCCAGCAGTTTCAGACTAGCGGGAGAGACCCAGTACTTC. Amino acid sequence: CASSFRLAGETQYF.

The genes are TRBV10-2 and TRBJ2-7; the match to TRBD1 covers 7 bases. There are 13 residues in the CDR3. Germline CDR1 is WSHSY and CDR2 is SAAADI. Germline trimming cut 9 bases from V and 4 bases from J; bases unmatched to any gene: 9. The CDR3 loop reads CASKGTAAYEQYF. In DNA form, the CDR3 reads TGCGCCAGTAAGGGGACAGCAGCTTACGAGCAGTACTTC.

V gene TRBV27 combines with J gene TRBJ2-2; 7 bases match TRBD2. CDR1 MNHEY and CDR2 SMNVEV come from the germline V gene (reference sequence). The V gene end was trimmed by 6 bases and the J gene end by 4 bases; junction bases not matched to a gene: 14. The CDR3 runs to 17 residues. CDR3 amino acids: CASRGRAPPGGTGELFF. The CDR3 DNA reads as TGTGCCAGCAGGGGAAGGGCGCCGCCGGGGGGCACCGGGGAGCTGTTTTTT.

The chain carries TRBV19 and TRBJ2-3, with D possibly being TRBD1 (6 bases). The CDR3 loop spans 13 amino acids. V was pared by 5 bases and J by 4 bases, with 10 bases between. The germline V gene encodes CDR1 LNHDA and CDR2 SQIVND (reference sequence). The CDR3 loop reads CASSSTGSDTQYF. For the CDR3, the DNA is TGTGCCAGTAGTTCCACAGGGTCAGATACGCAGTATTTT.